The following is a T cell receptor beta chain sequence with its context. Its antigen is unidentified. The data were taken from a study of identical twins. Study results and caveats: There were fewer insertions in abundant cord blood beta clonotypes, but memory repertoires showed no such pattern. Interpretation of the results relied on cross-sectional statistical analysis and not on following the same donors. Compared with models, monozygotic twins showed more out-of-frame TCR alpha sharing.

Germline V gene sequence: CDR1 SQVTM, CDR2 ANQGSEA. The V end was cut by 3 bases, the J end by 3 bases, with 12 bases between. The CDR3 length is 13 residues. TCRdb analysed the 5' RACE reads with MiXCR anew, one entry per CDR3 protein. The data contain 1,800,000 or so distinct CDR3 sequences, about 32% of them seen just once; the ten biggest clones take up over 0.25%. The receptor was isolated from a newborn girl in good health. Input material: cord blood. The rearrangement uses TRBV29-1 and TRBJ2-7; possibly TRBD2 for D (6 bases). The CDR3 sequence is CSVEEGSGYEQYF. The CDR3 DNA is TGCAGCGTTGAGGAGGGTAGCGGCTACGAGCAGTACTTC.